This TCR beta chain was sequenced during a study of Ad26.COV2.S vaccination and SARS-CoV-2 variants (dated by TCRdb to the early 2020s). In terms of the full investigation: Vaccine-arm donors came from COV1001, a multicentre, randomized, double-blind, placebo-controlled phase I-IIa trial of Ad26.COV2.S in healthy adults. Ad26.COV2.S was given intramuscularly at 5x10^10 or 1x10^11 viral particles, as a single shot or as two shots 56 days apart. TCRbeta repertoire sequencing was used to assess the specificity and breadth of SARS-CoV-2-reactive T cell receptors after Ad26.COV2.S vaccination. A total of 32 samples were included in the TCR-sequenced set, comprising around 19 Ad26.COV2.S vaccine recipients, 5 placebo recipients and 8 SARS-CoV-2 convalescent individuals. Trial participants were randomized into five groups of five: low-dose or high-dose Ad26.COV2.S given once or twice, or placebo on both occasions. Investigators remained blinded to trial group allocation during experiments and outcome assessment.

TCRbeta CDR3 regions were sequenced with the immunoSEQ Assay. After extraction, genomic DNA underwent amplification by bias-controlled multiplex PCR, followed by high-throughput sequencing. On the study's bioinformatics: Collapsing and filtering of sequences were performed to quantify the absolute abundance of each unique TCRbeta CDR3 region. T cell fraction was estimated by normalizing TCRbeta template counts to usable DNA, with usable DNA measured through amplification of reference genes found in all nucleated cells. Repertoire TCRs were annotated as SARS-CoV-2-specific when V gene, CDR3 amino acid sequence and J gene were exactly matched to a known reactive TCR set. The reference SARS-CoV-2 TCR set was obtained from MIRA and was filtered for enrichment in COVID-19-positive ImmuneCODE repertoires, whereby public or cross-reactive TCRs were removed. Using the MIRA antigens, annotated TCRs were further analysed by specific ORF or by position within an ORF. Breadth was defined as annotated unique rearrangements over total unique productive rearrangements; depth was the summed frequency of those rearrangements. Two-sided Wilcoxon rank-sum tests were applied when comparing TCR breadth between groups. The table comes from immuneACCESS by way of TCRdb, which keeps in-frame sequences with V and J called. Part of the clones is missing from these tables; in studies checked, under half for an unresolved V gene and the rest for unknown reasons. That table gives V, J and clone size, and the DNA gave D and trimming. The sample table lists some 250,000 clones, roughly 90% of them with a count of one. About 10% of the sample lies in the top ten.

This clone showed up just once. This clone's antigen is unknown. Nothing much larger sits one base from this clone, and base qualities are not available. Here V drops 3 bases and J drops 0 bases, and the junction holds 1 base not matched to any gene. Reading from cysteine to phenylalanine, the CDR3 counts 15 amino acids. Only CDR3 DNA remains: 45 bases, in frame from the first base. The germline V gene (reference sequence) specifies LNHDA as CDR1 and SQIVND as CDR2. What the authors observed across the whole study: Non-spike TCR breadth was comparable between vaccine and placebo recipients, consistent with the vaccine containing only spike. It was noted by the authors that total T cell responses may have been underestimated by the TCR breadth and depth analyses. Spike-specific TCR breadth was higher in Ad26.COV2.S recipients than in placebo recipients (P = 0.0014). The study was not powered for comparison of responses between vaccine doses or regimens. After vaccination, substantial breadth of spike-specific CD8+ and CD4+ T cell responses was reported.

According to the study, the label for this sample's treatment or condition signals: around 19 received Ad26.COV2.S at low or high dose, single or two shots; about 5 received placebo; per-sample allocation not given. Repertoires of vaccine and placebo recipients were sequenced from samples taken on day 63 after the first injection. Cohort 1b enrolled roughly 25 adults aged 18-55 years at a single site in Boston, USA, between 29 July and 7 August 2020. As a vaccine, Ad26.COV2.S was a replication-incompetent adenovirus type 26 vector that expressed a prefusion-stabilized SARS-CoV-2 spike protein derived from the original Wuhan strain.

The receptor chain draws on TRBV19 and TRBJ2-7, with 11 central nucleotides matching TRBD1. The TCR sequence derives from a person aged 18-60 years who received the Ad26.COV2.S COVID-19 vaccine or a placebo. The sequenced sample was peripheral blood, obtained in a trial of Ad26.COV2.S vaccine versus placebo. CDR3 protein: CASSIGTGGSYEQYF. The DNA sequence follows: TGTGCCAGTAGTATCGGGACAGGGGGCTCCTACGAGCAGTACTTC. The entire variable domain, with the stretches around the CDR3 drawn from the reference TRBV19 and TRBJ2-7 proteins, is DGGITQSPKYLFRKEGQNVTLSCEQNLNHDAMYWYRQDPGQGLRLIYYSQIVNDFQKGDIAEGYSVSREKKESFPLTVTSAQKNPTAFYLCASSIGTGGSYEQYFGPGTRLTVT.